This is a list of T cell receptor beta chains from one sample in a study of cytomegalovirus exposure and HLA in healthy donors. TCRdb's copy holds only in-frame clones and misses some; the assay was immunoSEQ multiplex PCR. The repertoire holds around 120,000 clones, with 70% to 90% as singletons. Sequenced sample: PBMCs. Source of these receptors: a woman between 40 and 55 years old in good health and CMV-seropositive. The CDR3 runs from the conserved cysteine through the conserved F or W. A D gene is named only where the DNA matches it firmly. Only part of the rows carry a size: once, few, many, or a class if the clone is expanded.

v_gene	d_gene	abundance	j_gene	CDR3aa	CDR3nt
TRBV5-5	-	-	TRBJ2-7	CASRGWVGDKVQYF	TGTGCCAGCAGGGGTTGGGTAGGGGATAAGGTGCAGTACTTC
TRBV10-3	-	-	TRBJ1-4	CAISNRTGTFEKLFF	TGTGCCATCAGTAACCGAACCGGGACTTTCGAAAAACTGTTTTTT
TRBV18	TRBD2	-	TRBJ2-5	CASSPKGPGLAGIQETQYF	TGTGCCAGCTCACCAAAGGGACCGGGACTAGCGGGCATTCAAGAGACCCAGTACTTC
TRBV20-1	-	-	TRBJ2-3	CSASSRDTQYF	TGCAGTGCTAGCTCGAGGGATACGCAGTATTTT
TRBV7-6	TRBD2	-	TRBJ2-1	CASLKAGPLDEQFF	TGTGCCAGCCTAAAAGCGGGGCCTTTGGATGAGCAGTTCTTC
TRBV18	-	-	TRBJ2-1	CASSPRHNEQFF	TGTGCCAGCTCACCACGGCACAATGAGCAGTTCTTC
TRBV27	-	-	TRBJ2-7	CASSLGRTGEQYF	TGTGCCAGCAGCTTAGGACGGACGGGGGAGCAGTACTTC
TRBV2	TRBD1	-	TRBJ2-7	CASSLGQGEQYF	TGTGCCAGCAGTTTGGGACAGGGCGAGCAGTACTTC
TRBV29-1	TRBD1	-	TRBJ2-7	CSVELSGQGYEQYF	TGCAGCGTTGAATTATCGGGACAGGGCTACGAGCAGTACTTC
TRBV7-3	-	-	TRBJ2-3	CASSLRGSINTQYF	TGTGCCAGCAGCTTAAGAGGGAGTATAAATACGCAGTATTTT
TRBV7-6	TRBD1	-	TRBJ2-7	CARQKFWTGPYEQYF	TGTGCCAGGCAGAAGTTCTGGACAGGGCCCTACGAGCAGTACTTC
TRBV19	-	-	TRBJ1-5	CASSIARAYQPQHF	TGTGCCAGTAGTATCGCCAGGGCTTATCAGCCCCAGCATTTT
TRBV6-5	TRBD1	-	TRBJ1-5	CASRPQGIYQPQHF	TGTGCCAGCAGACCACAGGGGATCTATCAGCCCCAGCATTTT
TRBV28	TRBD2	-	TRBJ2-1	CASSLGLREGSYNEQFF	TGTGCCAGCAGTTTAGGGCTGCGGGAGGGCTCCTACAATGAGCAGTTCTTC
TRBV4-3	TRBD2	-	TRBJ2-7	CASSHGTSGYEQYF	TGCGCCAGCAGCCACGGGACTAGCGGCTACGAGCAGTACTTC
TRBV4-1	TRBD2	-	TRBJ2-7	CASSQFLAGGSYEQYF	TGCGCCAGCAGCCAGTTCCTAGCGGGAGGATCTTACGAGCAGTACTTC
TRBV2	TRBD1	-	TRBJ1-4	CASSENRGSEKLFF	TGTGCCAGCAGTGAAAACAGGGGGAGTGAAAAACTGTTTTTT
TRBV15	-	-	TRBJ2-3	CATSRQAPLKDTQYF	TGTGCCACCAGCAGGCAGGCCCCCCTGAAAGATACGCAGTATTTT
TRBV4-2	TRBD1	-	TRBJ1-4	CASSPGTDIATNEKLFF	TGTGCCAGCAGCCCCGGGACAGACATTGCAACTAATGAAAAACTGTTTTTT
TRBV6-1	-	-	TRBJ2-7	CASKVDGGAYEQYF	TGTGCCAGCAAAGTGGACGGAGGTGCCTACGAGCAGTACTTC
TRBV20-1	-	once	TRBJ1-2	CSAPGYGYTF	TGCAGTGCTCCAGGCTATGGCTACACCTTC
TRBV9	TRBD1	few	TRBJ1-2	CASSTRQGANYGYTF	TGTGCCAGCAGCACAAGACAGGGTGCGAACTATGGCTACACCTTC
TRBV5-1	TRBD1	-	TRBJ2-3	CASSLRTGGTDTQYF	TGCGCCAGCAGCCTAAGGACAGGGGGAACAGATACGCAGTATTTT
TRBV2	-	-	TRBJ1-1	CASNIFLQGTEAFF	TGTGCCAGCAATATCTTTCTACAGGGCACTGAAGCTTTCTTT
TRBV7-2	-	-	TRBJ2-5	CASSAQANQETQYF	TGTGCCAGCAGCGCCCAGGCAAACCAAGAGACCCAGTACTTC
TRBV5-3	TRBD1	-	TRBJ1-1	CARGHLTGGLNTEAFF	TGTGCCAGAGGTCACCTAACAGGGGGTCTGAACACTGAAGCTTTCTTT
TRBV28	-	once	TRBJ1-2	CASSLGGFGYTF	TGTGCCAGCAGCCTCGGGGGGTTCGGCTACACCTTC
TRBV9	-	-	TRBJ2-1	CASSVGSGSGDNEQFF	TGTGCCAGCAGCGTAGGGAGTGGGAGTGGCGACAATGAGCAGTTCTTC
TRBV15	-	-	TRBJ1-2	CATSQTGDYGYTF	TGTGCCACCAGCCAGACAGGTGACTATGGCTACACCTTC
TRBV18	-	-	TRBJ1-5	CASSPPSGVNQPQHF	TGTGCCAGCTCACCACCATCAGGGGTGAATCAGCCCCAGCATTTT
TRBV27	TRBD1	-	TRBJ1-2	CASSPGQYGYTF	TGTGCCAGCAGCCCGGGACAGTATGGCTACACCTTC
TRBV29-1	TRBD2	-	TRBJ2-3	CSVEDRGGSDTQYF	TGCAGCGTTGAAGATCGGGGGGGATCAGATACGCAGTATTTT
TRBV28	TRBD1	-	TRBJ1-3	CASSGQGRSGNTIYF	TGTGCCAGCAGCGGACAGGGTAGGTCCGGAAACACCATATATTTT